The 27 T cell receptor beta chains listed next were all sequenced from one sample in a study of shared clonotypes between healthy human individuals. Sequenced by immunoSEQ multiplex PCR; TCRdb stores in-frame clones only, minus some. Altogether millions of clones are present, more than 90% being singletons, with the ten largest covering about 0.13%. The sequenced sample was naive CD4+ T cells sorted from blood. The subset is: CD45RA+ positively selected. Receptor source: a man between 18 and 35 years old in good health.

V gene TRBV6-6 combines with J gene TRBJ2-2; D ambiguous. CDR1 and CDR2 from the germline V gene are MNHNY and SVGAGI (reference sequence). The ends were cut back, 0 bases at V and 7 bases at J, with 12 bases in the middle. The CDR3 has 15 amino acids. CDR3: CASSYSADTSGELFF. The CDR3 DNA follows: TGTGCCAGCAGTTACTCCGCCGACACCAGCGGGGAGCTGTTTTTT.

The rearrangement joins TRBV27 to TRBJ1-2, with TRBD1 as a possible D gene (5 bases). Trimming took off 4 bases at V and 2 bases at J, with 11 bases between the two ends. The CDR3 runs 14 residues. The germline V gene has CDR1 MNHEY and CDR2 SMNVEV (reference sequence). CDR3 loop: CASSSLTENYGYTF. The CDR3 DNA sequence: TGTGCCAGCAGTTCTCTGACAGAGAACTATGGCTACACCTTC.

The chain couples TRBV4-3 to TRBJ1-6, with a weak D call TRBD1 (5 bases). The CDR3 runs 15 residues. The V end was cut by 6 bases, the J end by 7 bases, with 16 bases between. The germline gives CDR1 LGHNA, CDR2 YSLEER. In nucleotides, the CDR3 is TGCGCCAGCAGGCCGGGGGGACTTACAAATTCACCCCTCCACTTT. It yields the protein CASRPGGLTNSPLHF.

The rearrangement joins TRBV5-1 to TRBJ2-1; possibly TRBD2 for D (6 bases). V was shortened by 3 bases and J by 5 bases, with 12 bases between the two germline ends. The CDR3 extends over 14 amino acids. CDR1 and CDR2 (germline): SGHRS, YFSETQ. For the CDR3, the DNA is TGCGCCAGCAGCTCGGGACTCAGGGACAATGAGCAGTTCTTC. Amino acids: CASSSGLRDNEQFF.

This clone was seen a handful of times. This chain links TRBV19 with TRBJ1-5; D remains ambiguous. V was shortened by 4 bases and J by 0 bases, with 13 bases between the two germline ends. CDR3 length: 16 amino acids. Per germline, CDR1 LNHDA and CDR2 SQIVND (reference sequence). The CDR3 sequence is CASSTLGGRSNQPQHF. The CDR3 DNA reads TGTGCCAGTAGTACCCTCGGCGGGCGTAGCAATCAGCCCCAGCATTTT.

This chain connects TRBV28 to TRBJ1-2; D call uncertain. There are 13 residues in the CDR3. Trimming shortened V by 6 bases and J by 4 bases, and 12 bases separated the two germline ends. Germline V lookup: CDR1 MDHEN, CDR2 SYDVKM. CDR3 sequence (DNA): TGTGCCAGCAGCCGGATCTTCCGCTATGGCTACACCTTC. Protein product: CASSRIFRYGYTF.

This chain uses TRBV7-2 with TRBJ2-5, with 9 bases lining up with TRBD2. V shed 5 bases, J shed 3 bases, and the junction held 4 bases outside the gene matches. Germline loops: CDR1 SGHTA, CDR2 FQGNSA. The CDR3 spans 14 residues. The CDR3 sequence: CASSRPSGKETQYF. The CDR3, as DNA: TGTGCCAGCAGCCGACCTAGCGGGAAAGAGACCCAGTACTTC.

This clone was seen a handful of times. V is TRBV7-9 and J is TRBJ1-2; no clear D. Germline V lookup: CDR1 SEHNR, CDR2 FQNEAQ (reference sequence). The CDR3 loop spans 13 amino acids. The V and J ends lost 1 base and 4 bases respectively, with 7 bases between them. This chain's CDR3 is CASSLEFSYGYTF. CDR3 nucleotides: TGTGCCAGCAGCTTAGAGTTTTCCTATGGCTACACCTTC.

The chain uses TRBV11-2 and TRBJ2-1; 7 positions match TRBD1. After removal of 4 bases from V and 0 bases from J, the junction contained 9 bases not matched to a gene. CDR3 size: 17 residues. Germline CDR1 is SGHAT and CDR2 is FQNNGV. The CDR3 is CASSSWTGRSSYNEQFF. In nucleotides, the CDR3 is TGTGCCAGCAGCTCATGGACAGGTCGAAGCTCCTACAATGAGCAGTTCTTC.

CDR3 amino acids: CASSSSRVAGANVLTF. The CDR3, as DNA: TGTGCCAGCAGCTCCTCGCGGGTTGCTGGGGCCAACGTCCTGACTTTC. V usage is TRBV11-2 and J usage is TRBJ2-6; tentatively, D is TRBD2 (5 bases). Deletions cut 4 bases from V and 2 bases from J, with 12 bases between. The CDR3 sequence is 16 residues long. Germline CDR1 and CDR2: SGHAT and FQNNGV.

The gene calls are TRBV18 and TRBJ2-1; tentatively, D is TRBD2 (6 bases). The germline V gene has CDR1 KGHSH and CDR2 LQKENI. The CDR3 consists of 15 residues. V gave up 5 bases and J gave up 6 bases, with 17 bases separating them. CDR3 sequence reads: CASSAGLPILNEQFF. CDR3 bases: TGTGCCAGCTCAGCGGGACTCCCTATCCTCAATGAGCAGTTCTTC.

The count of this clone is one. This chain joins TRBV7-2 and TRBJ2-3, with D possibly being TRBD2 (6 bases). This CDR3 has 13 residues. Germline loops: CDR1 SGHTA, CDR2 FQGNSA. Trimming left V 5 bases short and J 2 bases short, with 8 bases between. The CDR3: CASSGLNTDTQYF. The CDR3 bases are TGTGCCAGCAGCGGACTAAACACAGATACGCAGTATTTT.

The V and J genes are TRBV27 and TRBJ1-2; TRBD1 matches 8 bases. The trim removed 2 bases at V and 4 bases at J, leaving 15 bases unmatched. The V gene's germline CDR1 is MNHEY and CDR2 SMNVEV (reference sequence). This CDR3 region has 18 residues. The CDR3 DNA reads TGTGCCAGCAGTTTAAGTGGTCGGACAGGGAGTGTCTCCTATGGCTACACCTTC. Its translation is CASSLSGRTGSVSYGYTF.

V gene TRBV5-1 combines with J gene TRBJ2-2; possibly TRBD1 for D (8 bases). The CDR3 totals 18 residues. Germline V gene data show CDR1 as SGHRS and CDR2 as YFSETQ. Trimming removed 0 bases at V and 6 bases at J, with 21 bases between. This chain's CDR3 is CASSLGRGTGLSPGELFF. The CDR3 bases are TGCGCCAGCAGCTTGGGGCGGGGGACAGGCCTTTCCCCCGGGGAGCTGTTTTTT.

This chain links TRBV7-8 with TRBJ1-2; no definite D call. The CDR3 length is 11 residues. The V gene's germline CDR1 is SGHVS and CDR2 FQNEAQ. The ends were cut back, 5 bases at V and 9 bases at J, with 10 bases in the middle. DNA for the CDR3: TGTGCCAGCAGCCCCGGTGTAAGCTACACCTTC. This encodes CASSPGVSYTF.

The V gene is TRBV29-1, the J gene TRBJ1-3; D is unresolved. Germline-derived CDR1 and CDR2 are SQVTM and ANQGSEA. V was pared by 0 bases and J by 8 bases, with 17 bases between. The CDR3 covers 15 residues. The CDR3 region is CSVEDSPRMGDTIYF. Written as DNA, the CDR3 is TGCAGCGTTGAAGATTCCCCCCGAATGGGAGACACCATATATTTT.

On this clone itself: The sample has other DNA sequences that encode this CDR3 too. CDR3 in DNA: TGTGCCAGCAGTTACTCGGCAGGGACGGGGACAGATACGCAGTATTTT. It is translated as CASSYSAGTGTDTQYF. The chain uses TRBV6-5 and TRBJ2-3; perhaps D is TRBD1 or TRBD2 (5 bases each). Trimming left V 0 bases short and J 3 bases short, with 13 bases between. Per the germline V gene, CDR1 is MNHEY and CDR2 is SVGAGI. The CDR3 contains 16 residues.

This chain uses TRBV6-6 with TRBJ2-7; no firm D call. Trimming removed 5 bases at V and 2 bases at J, with 7 bases between. The CDR3 has 12 amino acids. Germline V CDR1 and CDR2: MNHNY, SVGAGI (reference sequence). The CDR3 bases are TGTGCCAGCAGTACCGCGGCCTACGAGCAGTACTTC. It codes for CASSTAAYEQYF.

J is TRBJ2-3 and V is TRBV27, with D perhaps matching TRBD2 (6 bases). Germline V gene data show CDR1 as MNHEY and CDR2 as SMNVEV (reference sequence). The CDR3 spans 15 residues. Trimming took 2 bases from V and 4 from J, leaving 13 bases between them. CDR3 DNA sequence: TGTGCCAGCAGTTTAAAGGGACTCCCCCCAGATACGCAGTATTTT. Translation gives CASSLKGLPPDTQYF.

The V gene is TRBV2, the J gene TRBJ2-7, with TRBD2 matching 11 bases. Trimming cost V 4 bases and J 6 bases; bases outside gene matches: 11. The length of the CDR3 is 16 residues. Per germline, CDR1 SNHLY and CDR2 FYNNEI. The CDR3 bases are TGTGCCAGCAGTGTACTCACTAGCGGGAGAACCCCCGAGCAGTACTTC. Its translation: CASSVLTSGRTPEQYF.

DNA for the CDR3: TGTGCCAGCAGTGAACCCCCCATGACTGCGGGGGCCTTAAAGCAGCCCCAGCATTTT. This translates into CASSEPPMTAGALKQPQHF. The chain is built from TRBV6-1 and TRBJ1-5; D might be TRBD1 (6 bases). Trimming took off 2 bases at V and 7 bases at J, with 27 bases between the two ends. Germline lookup yields CDR1 MNHNS and CDR2 SASEGT. The CDR3 covers 19 residues.

The chain is built from TRBV6-1 and TRBJ2-2, with D maybe TRBD1 (5 bases). The CDR3 is 14 residues long. Germline V gene lookup returns CDR1 MNHNS and CDR2 SASEGT. Trimming took off 4 bases at V and 7 bases at J, with 13 bases between the two ends. This CDR3 reads CASSAPGWGGELFF. The CDR3 nucleotides read TGTGCCAGCAGTGCCCCAGGGTGGGGCGGGGAGCTGTTTTTT.

This clone was found a few times. The V and J genes are TRBV19 and TRBJ2-7; D is perhaps TRBD2 (5 bases). The ends were cut back, 4 bases at V and 4 bases at J, with 14 bases in the middle. This CDR3 region has 14 residues. The V gene's germline CDR1 is LNHDA and CDR2 SQIVND (reference sequence). CDR3 nucleotides: TGTGCCAGTAGTACGGGGTCAGCACTTTACGAGCAGTACTTC. It codes for CASSTGSALYEQYF.

With respect to this clone: A read error may produce the germline difference seen at one junction end. Other DNA variants within this sample encode the same CDR3. The chain joins TRBV30 to TRBJ2-3; a weak D match, TRBD2 (6 bases). Germline V lookup: CDR1 GTSNPN, CDR2 SVGIG (reference sequence). The CDR3 is made up of 13 amino acids. The CDR3 nucleotides read TGTGCCTGGAATAGCGGAAGCACAGATACACAGTATTTT. It codes for CAWNSGSTDTQYF.

The chain uses TRBV5-4 and TRBJ1-4; no definite D call. Germline CDR1 reads SGHNT; CDR2 reads YYREEE (reference sequence). This CDR3 spans 14 amino acids. The V and J ends lost 0 bases and 13 bases respectively, with 16 bases between them. The CDR3 reads CASSLGPTGSLLFF. The CDR3 DNA sequence: TGTGCCAGCAGCTTGGGACCCACCGGTAGCTTACTGTTTTTT.

To note about this clone: Additional DNA sequences in this sample encode the identical CDR3. The chain has TRBV5-6 and TRBJ2-2; tentative D call: TRBD2 (6 bases). V lost 2 bases and J 1 base, leaving 6 bases between the germline ends. The CDR3 length is 14 residues. Germline loops: CDR1 SGHDT, CDR2 YYEEEE. CDR3: CASSFGRNTGELFF. CDR3 DNA sequence: TGTGCCAGCAGCTTCGGGAGGAACACCGGGGAGCTGTTTTTT.

Comments on this clone: The same CDR3 is also encoded by other DNA sequences in this sample. The V gene is TRBV10-1, the J gene TRBJ2-3; D is ambiguous. Germline lookup yields CDR1 WNHNN and CDR2 SYGVQD (reference sequence). The CDR3 spans 14 residues. The V end lost 0 bases, the J end lost 1 base, and 5 bases lay between the germline ends. CDR3 DNA sequence: TGCGCCAGCAGTGAGTCAGCACGCACAGATACGCAGTATTTT. Its translation: CASSESARTDTQYF.